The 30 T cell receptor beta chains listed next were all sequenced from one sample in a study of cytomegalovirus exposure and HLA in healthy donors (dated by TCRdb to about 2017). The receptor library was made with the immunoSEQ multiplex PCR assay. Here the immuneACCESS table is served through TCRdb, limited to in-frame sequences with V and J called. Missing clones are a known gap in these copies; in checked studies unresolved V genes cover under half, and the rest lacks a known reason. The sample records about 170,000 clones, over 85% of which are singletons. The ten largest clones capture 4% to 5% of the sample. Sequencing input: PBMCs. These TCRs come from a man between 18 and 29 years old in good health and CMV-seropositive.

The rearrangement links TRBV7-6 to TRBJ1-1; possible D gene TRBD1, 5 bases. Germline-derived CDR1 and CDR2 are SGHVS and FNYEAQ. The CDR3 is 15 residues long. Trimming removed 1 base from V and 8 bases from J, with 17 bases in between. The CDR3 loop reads CASSLGPGDFNEAFF. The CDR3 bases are TGTGCCAGCAGCTTAGGACCGGGGGATTTCAACGAAGCTTTCTTT.

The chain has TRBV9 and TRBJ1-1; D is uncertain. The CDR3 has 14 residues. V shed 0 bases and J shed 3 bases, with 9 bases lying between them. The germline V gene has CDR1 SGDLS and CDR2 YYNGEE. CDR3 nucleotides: TGTGCCAGCAGCGTAGATCTGGGAGACACTGAAGCTTTCTTT. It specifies CASSVDLGDTEAFF.

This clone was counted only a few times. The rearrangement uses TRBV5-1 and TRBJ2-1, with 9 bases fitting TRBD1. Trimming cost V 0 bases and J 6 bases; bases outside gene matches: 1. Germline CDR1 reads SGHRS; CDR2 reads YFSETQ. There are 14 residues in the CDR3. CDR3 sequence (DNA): TGCGCCAGCAGCTTGGGGACAGGGGCCAATGAGCAGTTCTTC. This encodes CASSLGTGANEQFF.

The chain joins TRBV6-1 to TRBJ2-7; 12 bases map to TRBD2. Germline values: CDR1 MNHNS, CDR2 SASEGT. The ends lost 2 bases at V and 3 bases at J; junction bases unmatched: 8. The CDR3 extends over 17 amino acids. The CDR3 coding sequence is TGTGCCAGCAGTGAATCAGTGACTAGCGGGAGTTTCTACGAGCAGTACTTC. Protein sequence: CASSESVTSGSFYEQYF.

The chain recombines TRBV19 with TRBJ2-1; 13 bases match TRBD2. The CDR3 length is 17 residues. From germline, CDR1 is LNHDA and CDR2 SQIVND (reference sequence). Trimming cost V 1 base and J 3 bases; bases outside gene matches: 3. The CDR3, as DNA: TGTGCCAGTAGTATAGGAACTAGCGGGGGGGTCTACAATGAGCAGTTCTTC. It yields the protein CASSIGTSGGVYNEQFF.

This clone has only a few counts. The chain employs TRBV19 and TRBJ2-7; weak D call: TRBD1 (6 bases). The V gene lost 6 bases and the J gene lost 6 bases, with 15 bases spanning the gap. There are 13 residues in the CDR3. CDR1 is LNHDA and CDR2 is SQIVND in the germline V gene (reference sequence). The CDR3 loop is CASSNTGSLEQYF. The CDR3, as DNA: TGTGCCAGTAGCAATACAGGGTCTCTCGAGCAGTACTTC.

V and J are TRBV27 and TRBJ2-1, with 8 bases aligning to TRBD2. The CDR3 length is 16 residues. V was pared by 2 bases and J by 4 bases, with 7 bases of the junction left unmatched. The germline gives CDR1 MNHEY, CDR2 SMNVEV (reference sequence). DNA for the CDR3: TGTGCCAGCAGTTTACCGTTAGCGGGACCTTACAATGAGCAGTTCTTC. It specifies CASSLPLAGPYNEQFF.

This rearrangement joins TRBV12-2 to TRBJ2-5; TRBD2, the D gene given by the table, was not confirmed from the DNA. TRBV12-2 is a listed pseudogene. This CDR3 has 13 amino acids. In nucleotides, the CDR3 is TGTGCAAGTCGCTTAGCCGTAAAAGAGACCCAGTACTTC. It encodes CASRLAVKETQYF.

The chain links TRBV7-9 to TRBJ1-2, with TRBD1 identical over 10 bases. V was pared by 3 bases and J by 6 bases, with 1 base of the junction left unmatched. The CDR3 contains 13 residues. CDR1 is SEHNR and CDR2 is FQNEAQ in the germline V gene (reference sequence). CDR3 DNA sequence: TGTGCCAGCAGCTTCGGACAGGGGGATGGCTACACCTTC. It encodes CASSFGQGDGYTF. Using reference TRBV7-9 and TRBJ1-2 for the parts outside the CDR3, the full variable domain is DTGVSQNPRHKITKRGQNVTFRCDPISEHNRLYWYRQTLGQGPEFLTYFQNEAQLEKSRLLSDRFSAERPKGSFSTLEIQRTEQGDSAMYLCASSFGQGDGYTFGSGTRLTVV.

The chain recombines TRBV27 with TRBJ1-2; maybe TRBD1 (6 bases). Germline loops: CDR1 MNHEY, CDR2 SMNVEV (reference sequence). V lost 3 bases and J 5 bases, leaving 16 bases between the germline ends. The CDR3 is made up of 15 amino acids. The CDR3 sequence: CASSLTDSGGYGYTF. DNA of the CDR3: TGTGCCAGCAGTTTGACGGACAGTGGGGGATATGGCTACACCTTC.

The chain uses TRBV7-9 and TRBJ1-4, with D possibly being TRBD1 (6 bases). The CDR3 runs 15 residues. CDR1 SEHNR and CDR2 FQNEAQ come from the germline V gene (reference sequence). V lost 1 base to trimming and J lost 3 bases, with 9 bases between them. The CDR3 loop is CASSLGQAANEKLFF. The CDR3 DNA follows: TGTGCCAGCAGCTTAGGACAGGCGGCTAATGAAAAACTGTTTTTT.

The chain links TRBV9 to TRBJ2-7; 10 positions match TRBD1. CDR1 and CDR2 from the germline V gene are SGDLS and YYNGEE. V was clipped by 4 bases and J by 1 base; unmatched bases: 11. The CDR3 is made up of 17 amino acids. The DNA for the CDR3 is TGTGCCAGCAGCAACTCGGGAGGGGGACAGGGGTCCTACGAGCAGTACTTC. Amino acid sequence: CASSNSGGGQGSYEQYF. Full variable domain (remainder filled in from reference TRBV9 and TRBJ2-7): DSGVTQTPKHLITATGQRVTLRCSPRSGDLSVYWYQQSLDQGLQFLIQYYNGEERAKGNILERFSAQQFPDLHSELNLSSLELGDSALYFCASSNSGGGQGSYEQYFGPGTRLTVT.

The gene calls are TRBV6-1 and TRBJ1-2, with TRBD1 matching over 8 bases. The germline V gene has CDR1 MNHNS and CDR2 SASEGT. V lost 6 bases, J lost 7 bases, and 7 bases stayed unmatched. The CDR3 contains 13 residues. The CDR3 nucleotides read TGTGCCAGCAGGGCGGGGGACAGGTTTGGCTACACCTTC. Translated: CASRAGDRFGYTF.

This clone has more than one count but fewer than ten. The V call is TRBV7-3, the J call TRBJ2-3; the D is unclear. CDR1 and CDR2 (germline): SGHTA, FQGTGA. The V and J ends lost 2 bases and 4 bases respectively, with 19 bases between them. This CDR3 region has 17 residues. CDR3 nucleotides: TGTGCCAGCAGCTTAGGGTCGGGTAGTAGATGGGCAGATACGCAGTATTTT. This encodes CASSLGSGSRWADTQYF.

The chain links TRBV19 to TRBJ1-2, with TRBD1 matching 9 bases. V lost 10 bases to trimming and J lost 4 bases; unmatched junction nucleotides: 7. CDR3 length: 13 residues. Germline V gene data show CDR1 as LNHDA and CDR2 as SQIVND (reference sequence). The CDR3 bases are TGTGCCACAAGACGGGACAGGGCCTATGGCTACACCTTC. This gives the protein CATRRDRAYGYTF.

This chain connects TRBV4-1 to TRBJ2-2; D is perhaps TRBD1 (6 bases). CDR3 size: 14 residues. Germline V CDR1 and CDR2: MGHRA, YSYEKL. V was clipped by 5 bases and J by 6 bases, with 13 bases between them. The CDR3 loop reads CASSVPTGPGELFF. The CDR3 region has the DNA TGCGCCAGCAGCGTACCCACAGGGCCCGGGGAGCTGTTTTTT.

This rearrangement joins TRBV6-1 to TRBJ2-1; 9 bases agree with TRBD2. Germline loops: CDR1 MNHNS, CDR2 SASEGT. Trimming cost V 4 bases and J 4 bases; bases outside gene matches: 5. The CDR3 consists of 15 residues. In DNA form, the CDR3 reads TGTGCCAGCAGTGGACTAGCGGCCATATACAATGAGCAGTTCTTC. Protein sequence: CASSGLAAIYNEQFF.

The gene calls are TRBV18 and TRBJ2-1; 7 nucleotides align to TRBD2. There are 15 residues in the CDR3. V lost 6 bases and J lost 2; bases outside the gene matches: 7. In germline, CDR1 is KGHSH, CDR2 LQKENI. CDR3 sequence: CASSNRRETYNEQFF. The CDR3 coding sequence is TGTGCCAGCTCCAACCGGCGGGAGACCTACAATGAGCAGTTCTTC.

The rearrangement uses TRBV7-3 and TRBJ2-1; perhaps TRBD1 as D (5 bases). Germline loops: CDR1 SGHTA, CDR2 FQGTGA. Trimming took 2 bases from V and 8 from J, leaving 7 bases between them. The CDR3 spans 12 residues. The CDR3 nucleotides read TGTGCCAGCAGCTTACTAGGGGATGAGCAGTTCTTC. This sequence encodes CASSLLGDEQFF.

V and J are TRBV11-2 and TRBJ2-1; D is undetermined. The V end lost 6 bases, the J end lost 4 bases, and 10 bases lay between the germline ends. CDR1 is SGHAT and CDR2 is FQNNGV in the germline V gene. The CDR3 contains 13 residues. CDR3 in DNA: TGTGCCAGCAGTCCCAATTTGTACAATGAGCAGTTCTTC. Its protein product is CASSPNLYNEQFF. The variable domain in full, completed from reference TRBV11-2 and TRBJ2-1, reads EAGVAQSPRYKIIEKRQSVAFWCNPISGHATLYWYQQILGQGPKLLIQFQNNGVVDDSQLPKDRFSAERLKGVDSTLKIQPAKLEDSAVYLCASSPNLYNEQFFGPGTRLTVL.

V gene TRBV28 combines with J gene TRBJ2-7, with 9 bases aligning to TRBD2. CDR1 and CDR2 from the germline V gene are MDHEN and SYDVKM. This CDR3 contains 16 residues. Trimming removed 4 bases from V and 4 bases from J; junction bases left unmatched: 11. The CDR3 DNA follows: TGTGCCAGCAGTTCGCGAGTCCTAGCGGGATATTACGAGCAGTACTTC. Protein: CASSSRVLAGYYEQYF.

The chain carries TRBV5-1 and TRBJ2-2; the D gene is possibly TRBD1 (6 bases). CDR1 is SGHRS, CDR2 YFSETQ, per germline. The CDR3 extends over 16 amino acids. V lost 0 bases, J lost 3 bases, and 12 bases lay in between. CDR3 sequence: CASSLASGTHTGELFF. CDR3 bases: TGCGCCAGCAGCTTGGCCTCCGGGACACACACCGGGGAGCTGTTTTTT.

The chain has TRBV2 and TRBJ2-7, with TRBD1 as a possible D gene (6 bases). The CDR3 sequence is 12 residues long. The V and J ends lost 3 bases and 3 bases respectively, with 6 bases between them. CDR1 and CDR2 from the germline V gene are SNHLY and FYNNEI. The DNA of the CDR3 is TGTGCCAGCAGTGACAGGGGCTACGAGCAGTACTTC. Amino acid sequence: CASSDRGYEQYF. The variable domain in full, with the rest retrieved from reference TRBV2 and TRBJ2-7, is EPEVTQTPSHQVTQMGQEVILRCVPISNHLYFYWYRQILGQKVEFLVSFYNNEISEKSEIFDDQFSVERPDGSNFTLKIRSTKLEDSAMYFCASSDRGYEQYFGPGTRLTVT.

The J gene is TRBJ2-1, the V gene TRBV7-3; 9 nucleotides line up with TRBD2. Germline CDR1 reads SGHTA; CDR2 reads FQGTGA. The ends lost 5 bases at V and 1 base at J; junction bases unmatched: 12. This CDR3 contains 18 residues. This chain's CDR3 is CASSPRGGRAYSYNEQFF. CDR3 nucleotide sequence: TGTGCCAGCAGCCCAAGGGGCGGGAGGGCCTATTCCTACAATGAGCAGTTCTTC.

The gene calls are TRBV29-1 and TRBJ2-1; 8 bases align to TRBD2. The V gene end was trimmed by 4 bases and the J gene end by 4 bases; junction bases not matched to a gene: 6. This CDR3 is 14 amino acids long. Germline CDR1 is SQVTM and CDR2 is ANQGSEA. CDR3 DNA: TGCAGCGTTGGCTTAGCGGGAAATTACAATGAGCAGTTCTTC. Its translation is CSVGLAGNYNEQFF.

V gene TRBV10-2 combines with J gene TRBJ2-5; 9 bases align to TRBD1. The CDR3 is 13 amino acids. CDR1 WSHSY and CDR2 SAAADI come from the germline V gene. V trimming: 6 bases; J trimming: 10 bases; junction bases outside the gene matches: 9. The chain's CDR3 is CASSLGQGLIQYF. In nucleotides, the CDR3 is TGCGCCAGCAGCCTCGGACAGGGGCTGATCCAGTACTTC.

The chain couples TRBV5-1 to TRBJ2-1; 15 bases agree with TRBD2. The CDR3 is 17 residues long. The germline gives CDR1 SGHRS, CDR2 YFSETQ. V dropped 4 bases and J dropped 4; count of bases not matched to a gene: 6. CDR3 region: CASSLGTSGRWYNEQFF. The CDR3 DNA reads TGCGCCAGCAGCCTGGGGACTAGCGGGAGGTGGTACAATGAGCAGTTCTTC.

Written as DNA, the CDR3 is TGTGCCAGTAGTATTCTTCGTTTCGGTATAGACACAGATACGCAGTATTTT. Residues: CASSILRFGIDTDTQYF. The rearrangement links TRBV19 to TRBJ2-3; D ambiguous. V lost 3 bases and J lost 2, with 18 bases in between. CDR1 LNHDA and CDR2 SQIVND come from the germline V gene (reference sequence). The CDR3 has 17 residues.

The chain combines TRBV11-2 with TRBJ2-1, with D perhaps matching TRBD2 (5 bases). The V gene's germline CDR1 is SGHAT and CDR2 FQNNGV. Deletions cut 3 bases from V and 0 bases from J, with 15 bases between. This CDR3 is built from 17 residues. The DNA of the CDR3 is TGTGCCAGCAGCTTCGAGACTACTTTGAGCTCCTACAATGAGCAGTTCTTC. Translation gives CASSFETTLSSYNEQFF.

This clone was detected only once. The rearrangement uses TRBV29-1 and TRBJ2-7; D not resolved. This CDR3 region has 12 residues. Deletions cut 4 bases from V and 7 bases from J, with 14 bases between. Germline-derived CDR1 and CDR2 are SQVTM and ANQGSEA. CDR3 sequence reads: CSVGTPSTEQYF. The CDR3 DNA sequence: TGCAGCGTTGGAACCCCCAGTACAGAGCAGTACTTC.